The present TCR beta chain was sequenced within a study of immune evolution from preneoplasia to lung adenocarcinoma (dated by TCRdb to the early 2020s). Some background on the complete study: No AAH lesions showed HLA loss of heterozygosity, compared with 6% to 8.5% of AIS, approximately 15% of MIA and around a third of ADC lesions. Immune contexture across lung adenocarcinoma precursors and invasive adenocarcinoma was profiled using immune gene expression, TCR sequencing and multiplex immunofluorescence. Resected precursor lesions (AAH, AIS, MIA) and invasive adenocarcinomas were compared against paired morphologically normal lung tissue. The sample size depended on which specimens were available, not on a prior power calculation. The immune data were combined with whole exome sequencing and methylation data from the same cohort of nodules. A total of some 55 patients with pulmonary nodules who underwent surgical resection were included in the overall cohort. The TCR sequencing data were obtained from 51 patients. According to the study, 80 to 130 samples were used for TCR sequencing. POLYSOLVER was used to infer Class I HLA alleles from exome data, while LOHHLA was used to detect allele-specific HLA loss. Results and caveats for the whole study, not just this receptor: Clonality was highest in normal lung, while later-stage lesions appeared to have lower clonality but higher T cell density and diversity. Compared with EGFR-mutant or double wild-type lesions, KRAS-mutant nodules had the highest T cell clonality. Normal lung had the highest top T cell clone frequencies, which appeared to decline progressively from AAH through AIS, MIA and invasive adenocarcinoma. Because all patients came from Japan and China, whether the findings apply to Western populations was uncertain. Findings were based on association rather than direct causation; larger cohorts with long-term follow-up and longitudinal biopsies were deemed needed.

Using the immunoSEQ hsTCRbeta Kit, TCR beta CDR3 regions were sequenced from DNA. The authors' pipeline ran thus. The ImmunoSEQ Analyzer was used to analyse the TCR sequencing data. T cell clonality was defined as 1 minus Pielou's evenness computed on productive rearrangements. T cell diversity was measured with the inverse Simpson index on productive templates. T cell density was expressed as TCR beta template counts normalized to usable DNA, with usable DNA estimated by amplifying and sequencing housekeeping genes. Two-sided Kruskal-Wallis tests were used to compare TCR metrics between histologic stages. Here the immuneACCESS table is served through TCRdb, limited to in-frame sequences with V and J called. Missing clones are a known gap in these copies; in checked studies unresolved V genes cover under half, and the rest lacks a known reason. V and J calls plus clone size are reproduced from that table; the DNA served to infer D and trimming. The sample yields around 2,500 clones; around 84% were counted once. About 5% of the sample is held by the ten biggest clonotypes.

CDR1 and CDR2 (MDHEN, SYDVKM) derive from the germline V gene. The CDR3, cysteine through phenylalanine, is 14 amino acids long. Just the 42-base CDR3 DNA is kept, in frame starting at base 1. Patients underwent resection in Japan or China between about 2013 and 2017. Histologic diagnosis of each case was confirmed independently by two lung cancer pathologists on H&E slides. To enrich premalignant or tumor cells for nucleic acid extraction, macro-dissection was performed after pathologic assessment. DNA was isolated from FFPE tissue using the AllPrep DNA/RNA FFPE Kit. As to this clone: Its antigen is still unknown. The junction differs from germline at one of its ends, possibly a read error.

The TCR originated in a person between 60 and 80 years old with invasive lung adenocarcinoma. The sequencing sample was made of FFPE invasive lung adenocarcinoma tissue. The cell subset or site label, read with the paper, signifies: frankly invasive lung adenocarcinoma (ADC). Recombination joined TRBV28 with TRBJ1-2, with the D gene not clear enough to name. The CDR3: CVSSFEGRAYGYTF. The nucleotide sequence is TGTGTCAGCAGTTTCGAAGGGAGGGCCTATGGCTACACCTTC.